This T cell receptor beta chain was retrieved from a study of blood T cell repertoires in COVID-19. About the research overall: Spain, Italy and the United States supplied samples that represented acute and convalescent COVID-19. Nucleic acid was either cDNA or gDNA, and it came from T cells, B-cell-depleted T cells, or PBMCs.

Original handling: Estimation of nucleated cell counts was performed using reference gene primer amplification. Generated by immunoSEQ multiplex PCR, the TCRdb table keeps only in-frame clones and is missing some. Clonal size and the V and J genes are those of that table, whereas D and trimming came from the DNA. The data hold 130,000 to 150,000 clones, with around four fifths observed a single time. This CDR3 is 16 amino acids long. Germline trimming cut 2 bases from V and 3 bases from J; bases unmatched to any gene: 4. Germline CDR1 reads SNHLY; CDR2 reads FYNNEI. Sequences were obtained from peripheral blood. This TCR came from a woman aged 40-49 years with active or convalescent COVID-19. The rearrangement uses TRBV2 and TRBJ2-1; 10 bases align to TRBD2. The CDR3: CASSERGLANYNEQFF. Here the CDR3 DNA reads TGTGCCAGCAGTGAAAGGGGACTAGCGAACTACAATGAGCAGTTCTTC.